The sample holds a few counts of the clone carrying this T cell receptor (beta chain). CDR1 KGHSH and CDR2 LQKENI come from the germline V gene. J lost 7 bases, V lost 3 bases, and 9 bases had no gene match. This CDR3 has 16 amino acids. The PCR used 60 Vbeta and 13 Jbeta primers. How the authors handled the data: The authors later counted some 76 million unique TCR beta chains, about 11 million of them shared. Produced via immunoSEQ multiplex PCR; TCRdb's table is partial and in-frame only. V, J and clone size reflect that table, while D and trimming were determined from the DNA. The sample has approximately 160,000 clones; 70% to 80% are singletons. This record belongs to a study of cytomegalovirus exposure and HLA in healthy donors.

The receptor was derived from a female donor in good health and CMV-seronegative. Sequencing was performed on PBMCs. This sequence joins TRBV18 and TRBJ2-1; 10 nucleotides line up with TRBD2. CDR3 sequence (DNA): TGTGCCAGCTCACCGGCTAGCGGGAGTTTAGGGAATGAGCAGTTCTTC. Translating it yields CASSPASGSLGNEQFF.